This TCR beta chain was obtained from a study of spatial heterogeneity in lung cancer. Study at large: Combinations of a unique TCR and a UMI were tallied in raw reads, and on average each appeared more than ten times.

TCRdb used MiXCR to reprocess the 5' RACE reads, holding one entry per CDR3 protein. The sample comprises fewer than 65,000 distinct CDR3 sequences, under 7.5% of which are singletons, and about 14% rests with the top ten. In this sample, this clonotype turned up a few times. Time point described: sample taken at primary tumor resection. Samples were donated by 72 untreated early-stage non-small cell lung cancer patients. Tumor, nontumor lung or frozen PBMC supplied whole RNA that was sequenced unsorted. Material: PBMCs, obtained at surgery. This TCR came from a female donor with early-stage non-small cell lung cancer.

CDR3 sequence reads: CASSTSGNGGETQYF. DNA for the CDR3: TGTGCCAGCTCAACTAGCGGGAACGGAGGAGAGACCCAGTACTTC. This chain links TRBV18 with TRBJ2-5; 10 nucleotides align to TRBD2. From germline, CDR1 is KGHSH and CDR2 LQKENI. This CDR3 is built from 15 residues. The V gene end was trimmed by 5 bases and the J gene end by 4 bases; junction bases not matched to a gene: 7.